The clone carrying this T cell receptor beta chain appeared many times. No antigen is known for it. This entry belongs to a study of T cells in Graves' hyperthyroidism and ophthalmopathy. Study-wide results and limits: Peripheral blood also featured most of the thyroid clonotypes expanded above 0.001.

Over 18 months, lack of ophthalmopathy progression marked Graves' hyperthyroidism as stable. Hyperthyroidism was newly diagnosed in patients aged 18 to 65 (duration under 2 months). On the basis of clinical symptoms, serum thyroxine and TRAb, thyroid ultrasound and orbital computed tomography, diagnoses were made. Researchers took RNA transcripts and amplified the TCR beta CDR3 regions from them. The HTBI set primed first-round TCR CDR3 RT-PCR. TCRdb re-called the multiplex PCR reads with MiXCR, one entry per CDR3 protein. The sample yields hundreds of thousands of distinct CDR3 sequences, less than 20% seen once. Sequenced: blood. This sequence originates from a woman in her late teens or twenties with Graves' hyperthyroidism.

The CDR3 here is CASSDSSTGQPQHF. CDR3 sequence (DNA): TGTGCCAGCAGTGACTCATCCACGGGTCAGCCCCAGCATTTT. This chain connects TRBV2 to TRBJ1-5; D is uncertain. Trimming shortened V by 3 bases and J by 6 bases, and 12 bases separated the two germline ends. The CDR3 contains 14 residues. Germline V CDR1 and CDR2: SNHLY, FYNNEI. Full variable domain (missing parts from reference TRBV2 and TRBJ1-5): EPEVTQTPSHQVTQMGQEVILRCVPISNHLYFYWYRQILGQKVEFLVSFYNNEISEKSEIFDDQFSVERPDGSNFTLKIRSTKLEDSAMYFCASSDSSTGQPQHFGDGTRLSIL.